This T cell receptor (beta chain) was profiled in a study of PD-1 blockade in classical Hodgkin lymphoma. On this clone itself: The junction does not match germline at one end; this may be a read error.

Germline lookup yields CDR1 SGHTA and CDR2 FQGNSA. The CDR3 sequence is 13 residues long. Data came from immunoSEQ multiplex PCR; TCRdb stores just in-frame clones and leaves some out. Of about 41,000 clones detected, approximately 67% appear once; the ten largest clones hold around 2.4%. The time point was: cycle 4 day 1 (C4D1), after more than five weeks of nivolumab. All the patients suffered relapse after autologous stem cell transplantation, and brentuximab vedotin exposure differed. The V call is TRBV7-2, the J call TRBJ2-7, with D perhaps assigned TRBD1 or TRBD2 (6 bases each). The sequencing used peripheral blood mononuclear cells (PBMCs), collected before the fourth cycle of nivolumab. This clonotype originated in a human donor with classical Hodgkin lymphoma. CDR3 DNA: TGTGCCAGCAGCTTAAAAGGGTGGGGGGCTCCGGATTTC. This translates into CASSLKGWGAPDF.